This T cell receptor beta chain stems from a study of blood T cell repertoires in COVID-19. The wider study: Spain, Italy and the United States supplied samples that represented acute and convalescent COVID-19. T cells, B-cell-depleted T cells, or PBMCs provided the cDNA or gDNA that served as material.

Methods used by the authors: Scientists estimated how many nucleated cells there were by amplifying reference gene primers. Method: immunoSEQ multiplex PCR; TCRdb's copy keeps in-frame clones and lacks some. That table furnishes V, J and clone size, whereas the DNA furnished D and trimming. Here the sample spans some 200,000 clones, 84% being singletons. Per the germline V gene, CDR1 is SNHLY and CDR2 is FYNNEI. The CDR3 extends over 15 amino acids. The germline V and J ends were trimmed by 6 bases and 5 bases, with 14 bases remaining between them. Sequencing input: peripheral blood. This clonotype was obtained from a woman aged 50 to 60 with active or convalescent COVID-19. The genes are TRBV2 and TRBJ1-6; D is uncertain. CDR3: CASSARDTNNSPLHF. The CDR3 DNA sequence: TGTGCCAGCAGCGCGAGGGATACCAATAATTCACCCCTCCACTTT.